The 30 T cell receptor beta chains below were found in one sample sequenced in a study of shared clonotypes between healthy human individuals. Using immunoSEQ multiplex PCR, the repertoire was profiled, and TCRdb retains in-frame clones only, with some absent. The sample has about 2.4 million clones; 80% to 95% are singletons. Material: naive CD4+ T cells from PBMCs. Sample subset: CD45RA+ positively selected. Receptors were obtained from a man younger than 30 in good health. Some clones in this sample may be carry-over from other donors' samples.

On this clone: Other DNA sequences of this sample code for an identical CDR3. The V call is TRBV18, the J call TRBJ1-1, with D maybe TRBD1 (5 bases). Deletions cut 3 bases from V and 3 bases from J, with 11 bases between. CDR1 is KGHSH and CDR2 is LQKENI in the germline V gene. The CDR3 is made up of 14 amino acids. In DNA, the CDR3 is TGTGCCAGCTCACCTCTGCCGGGGGACACTGAAGCTTTCTTT. This encodes CASSPLPGDTEAFF.

Details on this clone: Other DNA sequences from this sample encode an identical CDR3 as well. V is TRBV7-3 and J is TRBJ2-5; 7 nucleotides agree with TRBD1. The J segment lost 5 bases and the V segment lost 5 bases, leaving 5 bases of the junction unmatched. CDR3 length: 13 amino acids. CDR1 is SGHTA and CDR2 is FQGTGA in the germline V gene. Written as DNA, the CDR3 is TGTGCCAGCAGCCCCGGACAGGCGGAGACCCAGTACTTC. It codes for CASSPGQAETQYF. Together with reference TRBV7-3 and TRBJ2-5, the CDR3 gives the full variable domain: GAGVSQTPSNKVTEKGKYVELRCDPISGHTALYWYRQSLGQGPEFLIYFQGTGAADDSGLPNDRFFAVRPEGSVSTLKIQRTERGDSAVYLCASSPGQAETQYFGPGTRLLVL.

V usage is TRBV19 and J usage is TRBJ1-2; D not resolved. Germline values: CDR1 LNHDA, CDR2 SQIVND (reference sequence). Between the trimmed V and J ends, which lost 3 bases and 6 bases, there was a span of 8 bases. The CDR3 sequence is 12 residues long. The CDR3 reads CASSIGWDGYTF. The CDR3 region has the DNA TGTGCCAGTAGTATCGGGTGGGATGGCTACACCTTC.

Comment on this clone: Other DNA sequences in this sample translate to the same CDR3. The V and J genes are TRBV18 and TRBJ2-7; 8 bases fit TRBD1. CDR3 length: 13 amino acids. Germline CDR1 KGHSH, CDR2 LQKENI. The trim removed 3 bases at V and 3 bases at J, leaving 1 base unmatched. In nucleotides, the CDR3 is TGTGCCAGCTCACCGGACAGGGTCTACGAGCAGTACTTC. Translating it yields CASSPDRVYEQYF.

This clone was counted once. The rearrangement uses TRBV11-2 and TRBJ2-5; TRBD2 matches 9 bases. Germline CDR1 is SGHAT and CDR2 is FQNNGV. This CDR3 has 14 residues. Trimming removed 2 bases from V and 5 bases from J; junction bases left unmatched: 3. The CDR3 DNA reads as TGTGCCAGCAGCTTACGCGGGAGGGGGGAGACCCAGTACTTC. It specifies CASSLRGRGETQYF.

In the case of this clone: Other DNA sequences from this sample encode an identical CDR3 as well. The J gene is TRBJ2-3, the V gene TRBV7-9; 13 bases match TRBD2. V shed 5 bases, J shed 4 bases, and the junction held 3 bases outside the gene matches. There are 15 residues in the CDR3. Germline CDR1 SEHNR, CDR2 FQNEAQ (reference sequence). In nucleotides, the CDR3 is TGTGCCAGCAGCCCAGGACTAGCGGGAGCAGATACGCAGTATTTT. Its translation is CASSPGLAGADTQYF.

The V gene is TRBV7-9, the J gene TRBJ1-1; D call uncertain. CDR1 is SEHNR and CDR2 is FQNEAQ in the germline V gene (reference sequence). This CDR3 has 16 residues. Trimming cost V 7 bases and J 4 bases, with 22 bases left between them. In nucleotides, the CDR3 is TGTGCCAGCACCGCAGGAGGACGACCCCTTAGCACTGAAGCTTTCTTT. It translates to CASTAGGRPLSTEAFF.

The chain uses TRBV5-1 and TRBJ2-3, with 11 bases fitting TRBD2. The length of the CDR3 is 14 residues. V dropped 7 bases and J dropped 4; count of bases not matched to a gene: 5. From germline, CDR1 is SGHRS and CDR2 YFSETQ. CDR3 DNA: TGCGCCAGCTTTGGACTAGCGGGCGCAGATACGCAGTATTTT. Amino acids: CASFGLAGADTQYF. Filled out from reference TRBV5-1 and TRBJ2-3, the complete variable domain reads KAGVTQTPRYLIKTRGQQVTLSCSPISGHRSVSWYQQTPGQGLQFLFEYFSETQRNKGNFPGRFSGRQFSNSRSEMNVSTLELGDSALYLCASFGLAGADTQYFGPGTRLTVL.

The chain couples TRBV2 to TRBJ2-7; the match to TRBD2 covers 8 bases. CDR3 length: 13 residues. CDR1 is SNHLY, CDR2 FYNNEI, per germline. The trim removed 4 bases at V and 5 bases at J, leaving 4 bases unmatched. CDR3 residues: CASSAAGGHEQYF. The CDR3 nucleotides read TGTGCCAGCAGTGCGGCGGGGGGCCACGAGCAGTACTTC.

V usage is TRBV21-1 and J usage is TRBJ1-5; the tabulated D call, TRBD1, remains unverified against the DNA. TRBV21-1 is classified as a pseudogene. The CDR3 length is 16 residues. This CDR3 is CASSKEGNRGGEPQHF. For the CDR3, the DNA is TGTGCCAGCAGCAAAGAGGGGAACAGGGGCGGAGAGCCCCAGCATTTT.

The chain links TRBV7-2 to TRBJ1-5; D not resolved. V was cut by 1 base and J by 7 bases, with 14 bases left in between. Germline assignment: CDR1 SGHTA and CDR2 FQGNSA. The CDR3 is 15 amino acids. This CDR3 reads CASSLDGGGGQPQHF. Written as DNA, the CDR3 is TGTGCCAGCAGCTTAGACGGTGGAGGAGGACAGCCCCAGCATTTT.

The chain couples TRBV30 to TRBJ2-2; the match to TRBD1 covers 8 bases. The length of the CDR3 is 15 residues. After removal of 6 bases from V and 4 bases from J, the junction contained 10 bases not matched to a gene. Germline CDR1 is GTSNPN and CDR2 is SVGIG (reference sequence). CDR3 coding DNA: TGTGCCTGTCTTTTCAGGACAGGGCTCACCGGGGAGCTGTTTTTT. This codes for CACLFRTGLTGELFF.

V usage is TRBV28 and J usage is TRBJ2-4, with D unresolved. V was cut by 5 bases and J by 0 bases, with 8 bases left in between. Per germline, CDR1 MDHEN and CDR2 SYDVKM. The CDR3 covers 14 residues. The CDR3 here is CASSPQIAKNIQYF. The CDR3 bases are TGTGCCAGCAGTCCGCAGATAGCCAAAAACATTCAGTACTTC.

CDR3 nucleotides: TGTGCCAGCAGTCCCCTGGACAGTTGGTCCTACGAGCAGTACTTC. It is translated as CASSPLDSWSYEQYF. J is TRBJ2-7 and V is TRBV27; D is possibly TRBD1 (6 bases). V lost 5 bases to trimming and J lost 1 base, with 15 bases between them. The CDR3 contains 15 residues. CDR1 is MNHEY and CDR2 is SMNVEV in the germline V gene (reference sequence).

This rearrangement joins TRBV9 to TRBJ2-2; 11 nucleotides line up with TRBD2. V dropped 4 bases and J dropped 6; count of bases not matched to a gene: 8. Germline values: CDR1 SGDLS, CDR2 YYNGEE. The CDR3 sequence is 16 residues long. The CDR3 region is CASSPTSGSRAGELFF. CDR3 DNA: TGTGCCAGCAGCCCCACTAGCGGGAGTCGGGCCGGGGAGCTGTTTTTT.

CDR3 loop: CASSKTGVRETQYF. The CDR3, as DNA: TGTGCCAGCAGTAAGACAGGGGTCAGAGAGACCCAGTACTTC. The chain is built from TRBV28 and TRBJ2-5; 8 positions match TRBD1. This CDR3 is 14 amino acids long. J was trimmed by 4 bases and V by 5 bases; bases with no gene match: 6. Germline CDR1 reads MDHEN; CDR2 reads SYDVKM.

The CDR3 reads CASSPYGYTGELFF. The CDR3 DNA is TGTGCCAGCAGCCCCTACGGGTACACCGGGGAGCTGTTTTTT. The V gene is TRBV9, the J gene TRBJ2-2; D ambiguous. CDR3 length: 14 amino acids. Trimming shortened V by 4 bases and J by 3 bases, and 10 bases separated the two germline ends. CDR1 is SGDLS, CDR2 YYNGEE, per germline.

The V gene is TRBV30, the J gene TRBJ2-2; no clear D gene. The CDR3 covers 14 residues. The V end was cut by 0 bases, the J end by 5 bases, with 10 bases between. Germline V gene sequence: CDR1 GTSNPN, CDR2 SVGIG (reference sequence). The CDR3 DNA reads TGTGCCTGGAGTGTACGCTCCCTAACCGGGGAGCTGTTTTTT. Translation gives CAWSVRSLTGELFF.

This clone was observed a single time. This sequence joins TRBV28 and TRBJ2-5; TRBD2 might be the D (5 bases). Germline V CDR1 and CDR2: MDHEN, SYDVKM. V lost 5 bases, J lost 5 bases, and 9 bases lay in between. CDR3 length: 12 amino acids. The CDR3 DNA follows: TGTGCCAGCAGTCCCGAGCGGGAGACCCAGTACTTC. It codes for CASSPERETQYF.

V gene TRBV6-6 combines with J gene TRBJ1-5; 7 nucleotides line up with TRBD1. The CDR3 sequence is 14 residues long. Germline V gene data show CDR1 as MNHNY and CDR2 as SVGAGI (reference sequence). Trimming cost V 6 bases and J 3 bases; bases outside gene matches: 5. The CDR3 DNA reads as TGTGCCAGCAGACCACAGGGGATCAATCAGCCCCAGCATTTT. The encoded protein is CASRPQGINQPQHF.

On this clone: The same CDR3 can be traced to other DNA sequences in this sample. This sequence joins TRBV2 and TRBJ1-2; unclear D gene. The CDR3 totals 12 residues. The V gene lost 4 bases and the J gene lost 4 bases, with 7 bases spanning the gap. The germline gives CDR1 SNHLY, CDR2 FYNNEI. The CDR3 coding sequence is TGTGCCAGCAGTGCGTCAGCCTATGGCTACACCTTC. Translation gives CASSASAYGYTF.

This chain uses TRBV5-1 with TRBJ1-4, with TRBD1 as a possible D gene (6 bases). The CDR3 consists of 13 residues. V was clipped by 4 bases and J by 11 bases, with 15 bases between them. CDR1 is SGHRS, CDR2 YFSETQ, per germline. For the CDR3, the DNA is TGCGCCAGCAGCGAGGACAGAATCAGTAAACTGTTTTTT. It encodes CASSEDRISKLFF.

Only one count was recorded for this clone. In DNA form, the CDR3 reads TGTGCCAGTACCCCTGGGACAGGGCGTTTCTTATCCGGGGAGCTGTTTTTT. This encodes CASTPGTGRFLSGELFF. The V and J genes are TRBV19 and TRBJ2-2; TRBD1 aligns across 9 bases. The germline V gene has CDR1 LNHDA and CDR2 SQIVND (reference sequence). The length of the CDR3 is 17 residues. V shed 7 bases and J 6 bases; nucleotides not matched to a gene: 15.

This clone turned up a few times. The chain uses TRBV10-2 and TRBJ1-1; D is perhaps TRBD1 (5 bases). The germline V gene encodes CDR1 WSHSY and CDR2 SAAADI. CDR3 length: 13 residues. The V end was cut by 7 bases, the J end by 1 base, with 10 bases between. The CDR3: CASTRTPNTEAFF. CDR3 in DNA: TGCGCCAGCACCCGGACACCGAACACTGAAGCTTTCTTT.

The rearrangement uses TRBV6-1 and TRBJ2-2, with D uncertain. With 4 bases removed from V and 4 bases from J, the gap between germline ends came to 10 bases. CDR3 length: 14 residues. CDR1 MNHNS and CDR2 SASEGT come from the germline V gene. The CDR3 protein is CASSAYIGTGELFF. As DNA, the CDR3 is TGTGCCAGCAGTGCCTACATAGGCACCGGGGAGCTGTTTTTT.

The V and J genes are TRBV28 and TRBJ1-5; D unresolved. This CDR3 contains 15 residues. V lost 5 bases and J lost 5, with 16 bases in between. Germline CDR1 is MDHEN and CDR2 is SYDVKM. CDR3 DNA sequence: TGTGCCAGCAGTCCATCAGCCGTCCCCTATCAGCCCCAGCATTTT. Amino acids: CASSPSAVPYQPQHF.

The CDR3 here is CASSAPREGGTNTGELFF. The CDR3 DNA is TGTGCCAGCAGCGCCCCGCGGGAGGGGGGCACCAACACCGGGGAGCTGTTTTTT. The genes are TRBV9 and TRBJ2-2; TRBD2 matches 9 bases. This CDR3 has 18 residues. With 3 bases clipped from V and 2 bases from J, the junction kept 11 bases outside the gene matches. Germline V gene data show CDR1 as SGDLS and CDR2 as YYNGEE.

In its sample, this clone was seen once. The chain has TRBV30 and TRBJ1-6, with D hard to call. This CDR3 contains 14 residues. In germline, CDR1 is GTSNPN, CDR2 SVGIG (reference sequence). The V and J ends lost 0 bases and 6 bases respectively, with 9 bases between them. CDR3 bases: TGTGCCTGGAGTGTAACGGGTAGTAATTCACCCCTCCACTTT. This translates into CAWSVTGSNSPLHF. The full variable domain, with the rest looked up from reference TRBV30 and TRBJ1-6, is SQTIHQWPATLVQPVGSPLSLECTVEGTSNPNLYWYRQAAGRGLQLLFYSVGIGQISSEVPQNLSASRPQDRQFILSSKKLLLSDSGFYLCAWSVTGSNSPLHFGNGTRLTVT.

The chain is built from TRBV9 and TRBJ1-2; TRBD1 matches 7 bases. Germline trimming cut 2 bases from V and 4 bases from J; bases unmatched to any gene: 11. CDR3 length: 16 amino acids. Germline CDR1 is SGDLS and CDR2 is YYNGEE. CDR3 sequence (DNA): TGTGCCAGCAGCGTCATTGACAGGGCCGGCGGCTATGGCTACACCTTC. As protein: CASSVIDRAGGYGYTF.

This clone was seen just once. The J gene is TRBJ1-2, the V gene TRBV11-2, with a weak D call TRBD1 (5 bases). The V and J ends lost 5 bases and 5 bases respectively, with 12 bases between them. The germline V gene has CDR1 SGHAT and CDR2 FQNNGV. The CDR3 length is 13 residues. CDR3 loop: CASSALRQYGYTF. As DNA, the CDR3 is TGTGCCAGCAGCGCCCTTCGACAGTATGGCTACACCTTC.